This T cell receptor (beta chain) was captured by sequencing in a study of shared clonotypes between healthy human individuals. A note on this clone: Its antigen is as yet unknown.

Every subset's genomic DNA went evenly onto several immunoSEQ plates. Sequencing was performed with immunoSEQ multiplex PCR; in TCRdb, only in-frame clones are kept and a portion is missing. The sample shows more than 500,000 clones, approximately 95% of them seen only once. Study findings and constraints: Approximately 5% of naive CD4 clonotypes were shared across a few donors.

Sequencing was performed on naive CD4+ T cells sorted from blood. Subset specified: CD45RA+ positively selected. The clonotype originates from a woman in her 30s in good health.

CDR3 residues: CSVGGQGYEKLFF. The CDR3 region has the DNA TGCAGCGTAGGGGGACAGGGGTATGAAAAACTGTTTTTT. The chain employs TRBV29-1 and TRBJ1-4, with 10 bases matching TRBD1. Germline V CDR1 and CDR2: SQVTM, ANQGSEA. The V segment lost 6 bases and the J segment 6 bases; nucleotides outside the gene matches: 4. The CDR3 totals 13 residues.